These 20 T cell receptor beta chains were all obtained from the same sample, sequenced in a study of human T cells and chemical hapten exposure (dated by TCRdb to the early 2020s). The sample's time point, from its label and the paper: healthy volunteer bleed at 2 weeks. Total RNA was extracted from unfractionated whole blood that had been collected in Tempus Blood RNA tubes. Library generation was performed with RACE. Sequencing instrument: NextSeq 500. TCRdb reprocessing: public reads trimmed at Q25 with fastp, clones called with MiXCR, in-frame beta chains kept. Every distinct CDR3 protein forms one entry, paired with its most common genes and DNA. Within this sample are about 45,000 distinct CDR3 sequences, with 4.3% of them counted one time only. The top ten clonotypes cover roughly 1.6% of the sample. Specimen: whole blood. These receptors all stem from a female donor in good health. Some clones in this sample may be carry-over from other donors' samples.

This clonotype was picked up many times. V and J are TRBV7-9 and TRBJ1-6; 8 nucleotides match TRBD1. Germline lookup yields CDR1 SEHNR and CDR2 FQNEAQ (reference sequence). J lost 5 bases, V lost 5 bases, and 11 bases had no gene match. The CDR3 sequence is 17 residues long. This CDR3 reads CASSTTRQGINNSPLHF. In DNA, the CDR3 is TGTGCCAGCAGCACCACCCGACAGGGGATTAATAATTCACCCCTCCACTTT.

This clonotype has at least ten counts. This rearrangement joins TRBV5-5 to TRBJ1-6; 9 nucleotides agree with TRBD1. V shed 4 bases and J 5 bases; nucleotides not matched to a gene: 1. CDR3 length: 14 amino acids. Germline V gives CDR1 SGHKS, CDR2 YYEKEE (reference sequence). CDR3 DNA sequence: TGTGCCAGCAGCAGGACAGGGGATAATTCACCCCTCCACTTT. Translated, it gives CASSRTGDNSPLHF.

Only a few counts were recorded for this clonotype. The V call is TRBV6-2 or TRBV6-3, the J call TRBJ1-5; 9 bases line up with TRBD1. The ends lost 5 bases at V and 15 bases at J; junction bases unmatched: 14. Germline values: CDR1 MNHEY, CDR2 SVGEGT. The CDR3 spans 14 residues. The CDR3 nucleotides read TGTGCCAGCAGTCCCCGGGACAGGGCTCCCAAGGGGCATTTT. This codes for CASSPRDRAPKGHF.

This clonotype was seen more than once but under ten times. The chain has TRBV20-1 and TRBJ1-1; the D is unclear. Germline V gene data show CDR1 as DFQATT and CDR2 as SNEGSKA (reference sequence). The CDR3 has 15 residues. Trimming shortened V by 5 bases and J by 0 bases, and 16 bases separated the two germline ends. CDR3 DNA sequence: TGCAGTGCTTCAACCCAAAAAGGTTTGAACACTGAAGCTTTCTTT. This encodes CSASTQKGLNTEAFF.

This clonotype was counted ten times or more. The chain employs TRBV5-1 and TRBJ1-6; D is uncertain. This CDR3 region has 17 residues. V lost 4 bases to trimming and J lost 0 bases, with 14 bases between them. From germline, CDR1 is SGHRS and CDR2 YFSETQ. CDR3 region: CASSEGPQSSYNSPLHF. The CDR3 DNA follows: TGCGCCAGCAGCGAGGGTCCGCAGAGCTCCTATAATTCACCCCTCCACTTT.

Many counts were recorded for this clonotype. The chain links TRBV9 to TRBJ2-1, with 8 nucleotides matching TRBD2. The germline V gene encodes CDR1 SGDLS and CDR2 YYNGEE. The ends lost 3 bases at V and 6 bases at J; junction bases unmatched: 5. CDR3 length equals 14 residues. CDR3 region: CASSAGLGANEQFF. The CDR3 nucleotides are TGTGCCAGCAGCGCGGGACTAGGGGCCAATGAGCAGTTCTTC. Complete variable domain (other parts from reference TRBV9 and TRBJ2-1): DSGVTQTPKHLITATGQRVTLRCSPRSGDLSVYWYQQSLDQGLQFLIQYYNGEERAKGNILERFSAQQFPDLHSELNLSSLELGDSALYFCASSAGLGANEQFFGPGTRLTVL.

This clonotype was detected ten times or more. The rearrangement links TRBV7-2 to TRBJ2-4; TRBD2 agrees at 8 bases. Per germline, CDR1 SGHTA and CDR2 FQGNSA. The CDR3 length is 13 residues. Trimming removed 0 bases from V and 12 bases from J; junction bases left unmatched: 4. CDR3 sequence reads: CASSLAARGAQYF. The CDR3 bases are TGTGCCAGCAGCTTAGCGGCGCGGGGGGCTCAGTACTTC.

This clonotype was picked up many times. CDR3: CASSQRQAGDIQYF. Here the CDR3 DNA reads TGTGCCAGCAGCCAAAGGCAGGCTGGGGACATTCAGTACTTC. The rearrangement links TRBV4-2 to TRBJ2-4; D is ambiguous. V lost 2 bases and J lost 8, with 13 bases in between. This CDR3 contains 14 residues. Germline lookup yields CDR1 LGHNA and CDR2 YNFKEQ.

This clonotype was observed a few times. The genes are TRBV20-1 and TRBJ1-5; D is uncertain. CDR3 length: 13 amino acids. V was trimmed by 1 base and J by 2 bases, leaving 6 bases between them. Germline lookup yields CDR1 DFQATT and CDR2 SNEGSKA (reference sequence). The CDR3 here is CSARVAGNQPQHF. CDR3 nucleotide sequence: TGCAGTGCTAGAGTGGCAGGCAATCAGCCCCAGCATTTT.

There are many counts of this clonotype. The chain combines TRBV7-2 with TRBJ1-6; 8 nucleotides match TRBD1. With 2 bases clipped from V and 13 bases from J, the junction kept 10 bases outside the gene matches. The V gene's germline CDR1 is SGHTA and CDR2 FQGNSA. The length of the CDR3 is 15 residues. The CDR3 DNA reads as TGTGCCAGCAGCTTAACAGGGGGGGACTACTCTCCCCTCCACTTT. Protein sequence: CASSLTGGDYSPLHF.

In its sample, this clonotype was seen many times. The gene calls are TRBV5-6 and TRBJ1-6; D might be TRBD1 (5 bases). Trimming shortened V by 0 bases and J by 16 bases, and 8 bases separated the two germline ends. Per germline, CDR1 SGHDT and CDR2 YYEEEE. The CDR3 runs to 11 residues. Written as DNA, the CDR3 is TGTGCCAGCAGCTTGGGTGGACAACTCCACTTT. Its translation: CASSLGGQLHF.

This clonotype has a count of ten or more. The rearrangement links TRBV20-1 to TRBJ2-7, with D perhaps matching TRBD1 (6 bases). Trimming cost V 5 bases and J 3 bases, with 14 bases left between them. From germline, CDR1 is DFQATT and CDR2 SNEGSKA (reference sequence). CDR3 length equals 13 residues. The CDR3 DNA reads TGCAGTGCTCCCGACAGGCAAATCTACGAGCAGTACTTC. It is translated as CSAPDRQIYEQYF.

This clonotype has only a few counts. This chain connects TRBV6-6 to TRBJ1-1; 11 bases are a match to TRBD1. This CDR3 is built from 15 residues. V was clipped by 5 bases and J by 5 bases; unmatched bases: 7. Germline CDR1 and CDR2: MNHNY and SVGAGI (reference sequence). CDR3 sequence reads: CASSPRDRGITEAFF. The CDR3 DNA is TGTGCCAGCAGTCCCCGGGACAGGGGGATTACTGAAGCTTTCTTT.

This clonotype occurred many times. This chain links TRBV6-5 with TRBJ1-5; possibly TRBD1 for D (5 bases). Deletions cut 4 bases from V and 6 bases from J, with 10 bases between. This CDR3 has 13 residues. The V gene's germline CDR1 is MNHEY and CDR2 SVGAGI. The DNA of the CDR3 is TGTGCCAGCAGTTGGGGGTTGGGTCAGCCCCAGCATTTT. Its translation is CASSWGLGQPQHF.

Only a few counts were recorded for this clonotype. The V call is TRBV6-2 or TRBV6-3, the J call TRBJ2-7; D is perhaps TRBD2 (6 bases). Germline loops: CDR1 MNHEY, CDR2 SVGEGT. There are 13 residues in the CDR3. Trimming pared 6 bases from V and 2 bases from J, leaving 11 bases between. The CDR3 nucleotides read TGTGCCAGCAGCCGGGGGTCGACCTACGAGCAGTACTTC. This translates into CASSRGSTYEQYF.

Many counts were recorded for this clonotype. DNA for the CDR3: TGTGCCAGCAGTTTATACAGGGGTGAAAATCAGCCCCAGCATTTT. Translated: CASSLYRGENQPQHF. This chain connects TRBV27 to TRBJ1-5, with 7 positions matching TRBD1. V shed 1 base and J 4 bases; nucleotides not matched to a gene: 4. Germline V lookup: CDR1 MNHEY, CDR2 SMNVEV (reference sequence). The CDR3 totals 15 residues.

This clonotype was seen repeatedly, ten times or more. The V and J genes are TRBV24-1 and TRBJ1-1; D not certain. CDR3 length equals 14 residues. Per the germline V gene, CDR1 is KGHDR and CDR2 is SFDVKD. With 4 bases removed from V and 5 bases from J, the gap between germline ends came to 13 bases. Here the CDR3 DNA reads TGTGCCACCAGTGACGGCAATCAGGTGACTGAAGCTTTCTTT. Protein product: CATSDGNQVTEAFF.

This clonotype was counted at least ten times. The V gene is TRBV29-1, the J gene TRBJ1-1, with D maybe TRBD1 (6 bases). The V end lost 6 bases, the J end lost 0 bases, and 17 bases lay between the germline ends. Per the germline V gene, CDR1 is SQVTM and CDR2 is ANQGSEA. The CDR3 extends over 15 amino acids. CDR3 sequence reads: CSVSGQMNMNTEAFF. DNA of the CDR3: TGCAGCGTCTCCGGACAGATGAACATGAACACTGAAGCTTTCTTT.

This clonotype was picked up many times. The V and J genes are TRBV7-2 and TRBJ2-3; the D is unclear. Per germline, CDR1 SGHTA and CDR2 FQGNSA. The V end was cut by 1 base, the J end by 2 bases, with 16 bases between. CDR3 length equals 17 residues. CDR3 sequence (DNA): TGTGCCAGCAGCTTAGTCCGTCTCCCAACAGTCACAGATACGCAGTATTTT. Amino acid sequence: CASSLVRLPTVTDTQYF.

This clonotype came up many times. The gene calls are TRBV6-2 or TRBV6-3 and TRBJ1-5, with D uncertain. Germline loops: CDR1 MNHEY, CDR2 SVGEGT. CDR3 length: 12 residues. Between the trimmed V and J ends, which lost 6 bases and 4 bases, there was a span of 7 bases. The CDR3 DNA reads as TGTGCCAGCAGCCATTTAAATCAGCCCCAGCATTTT. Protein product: CASSHLNQPQHF.